The 27 T cell receptor beta chains below were found in one sample sequenced in a study of blood T cell repertoires in COVID-19. Sequencing used immunoSEQ multiplex PCR; TCRdb keeps in-frame clones, though not all of them. The sample carries 97,000 or so clones, 75% to 95% recorded once. Sample: peripheral blood. The receptors were gathered from a man aged 18 to 29 with acute or convalescent COVID-19.

J is TRBJ2-7 and V is TRBV5-6; D might be TRBD2 (6 bases). The length of the CDR3 is 15 residues. V was shortened by 0 bases and J by 2 bases, with 12 bases between the two germline ends. The germline CDR1 and CDR2 sequences are SGHDT and YYEEEE. CDR3 DNA: TGTGCCAGCAGCTTGGGGGGGAGGAGGGCCTACGAGCAGTACTTC. Its translation is CASSLGGRRAYEQYF.

The chain uses TRBV18 and TRBJ2-7, with D possibly being TRBD1 (6 bases). CDR3 length: 14 residues. Germline V gives CDR1 KGHSH, CDR2 LQKENI. The V gene lost 3 bases and the J gene lost 0 bases, with 9 bases spanning the gap. The CDR3 spells CASSPGRGSYEQYF. The DNA for the CDR3 is TGTGCCAGCTCACCTGGCAGGGGCTCCTACGAGCAGTACTTC.

The chain carries TRBV4-2 and TRBJ2-1; TRBD2 agrees at 10 bases. Germline lookup yields CDR1 LGHNA and CDR2 YNFKEQ. With 1 base clipped from V and 4 bases from J, the junction kept 10 bases outside the gene matches. The CDR3 has 18 residues. The CDR3 sequence is CASSQGPYSGGRYNEQFF. The CDR3 bases are TGTGCCAGCAGCCAAGGGCCATATAGCGGGGGGAGGTACAATGAGCAGTTCTTC.

This chain uses TRBV18 with TRBJ1-2; perhaps TRBD1 as D (6 bases). This CDR3 comprises 14 residues. In germline, CDR1 is KGHSH, CDR2 LQKENI. Trimming stripped 8 bases from V and 8 bases from J, with 21 bases between. The CDR3 loop is CASPSVTGFAGYTF. The CDR3 DNA is TGTGCCAGCCCCTCAGTTACAGGGTTTGCGGGCTACACCTTC.

In this sample, this clone turned up a few times. This chain links TRBV5-6 with TRBJ2-1; 8 bases are shared with TRBD1. This CDR3 has 15 residues. The J segment lost 7 bases and the V segment lost 0 bases, leaving 6 bases of the junction unmatched. Germline CDR1 and CDR2: SGHDT and YYEEEE. CDR3 loop: CASSLDAGGLNEQFF. CDR3 sequence (DNA): TGTGCCAGCAGCTTGGATGCAGGGGGCTTGAATGAGCAGTTCTTC.

The chain carries TRBV4-1 and TRBJ2-5, with D maybe TRBD1 (5 bases). Trimming shortened V by 2 bases and J by 2 bases, and 9 bases separated the two germline ends. Germline CDR1 MGHRA, CDR2 YSYEKL. The CDR3 extends over 14 amino acids. In nucleotides, the CDR3 is TGCGCCAGCAGCCAACGGCAGGGTCAAGAGACCCAGTACTTC. Its protein product is CASSQRQGQETQYF.

V gene TRBV2 combines with J gene TRBJ2-5; 12 bases align to TRBD2. Germline V CDR1 and CDR2: SNHLY, FYNNEI. With 5 bases clipped from V and 5 bases from J, the junction kept 6 bases outside the gene matches. The CDR3 totals 15 residues. CDR3 region: CASSLLAGGGETQYF. DNA of the CDR3: TGTGCCAGCAGTTTACTAGCGGGGGGCGGTGAGACCCAGTACTTC.

The CDR3 nucleotides are TGTGCTGGGGTAGGGGAAGACACTGAAGCTTTCTTT. This codes for CAGVGEDTEAFF. The chain carries TRBV7-9 and TRBJ1-1; D may be TRBD1 (5 bases). The CDR3 spans 12 residues. Germline-derived CDR1 and CDR2 are SEHNR and FQNEAQ (reference sequence).

The rearrangement uses TRBV30 and TRBJ1-5; 8 bases agree with TRBD1. After removal of 8 bases from V and 3 bases from J, the junction contained 6 bases not matched to a gene. CDR3 size: 13 residues. The germline V gene has CDR1 GTSNPN and CDR2 SVGIG (reference sequence). CDR3 DNA sequence: TGTGCCAACGGACAGGGTCCCAATCAGCCCCAGCATTTT. This codes for CANGQGPNQPQHF.

The rearrangement links TRBV11-2 to TRBJ2-5; perhaps TRBD2 as D (6 bases). Germline V gene sequence: CDR1 SGHAT, CDR2 FQNNGV. The CDR3 covers 17 residues. The ends were cut back, 0 bases at V and 0 bases at J, with 14 bases in the middle. This chain's CDR3 is CASSLDRAGLYQETQYF. Here the CDR3 DNA reads TGTGCCAGCAGCTTAGATCGGGCGGGGCTGTACCAAGAGACCCAGTACTTC.

The chain couples TRBV20-1 to TRBJ1-1; no reliable D call. V dropped 6 bases and J dropped 7 bases, with 9 bases sitting between them. Germline CDR1 reads DFQATT; CDR2 reads SNEGSKA (reference sequence). The CDR3 loop spans 10 amino acids. The CDR3 nucleotides are TGCAGTGCCACATCGGGTGAAGCTTTCTTT. Translated, it gives CSATSGEAFF.

The chain joins TRBV20-1 to TRBJ2-1; TRBD2 matches at 9 bases. The CDR3 has 14 amino acids. Germline assignment: CDR1 DFQATT and CDR2 SNEGSKA (reference sequence). J lost 7 bases, V lost 3 bases, and 7 bases had no gene match. The CDR3 region has the DNA TGCAGTGCTAGTTATGCGGGAGGGAGGAATGAGCAGTTCTTC. Translating it yields CSASYAGGRNEQFF.

This chain uses TRBV29-1 with TRBJ2-2; possibly TRBD2 for D (7 bases). The ends were cut back, 5 bases at V and 2 bases at J, with 15 bases in the middle. The CDR3 runs to 15 residues. Per germline, CDR1 SQVTM and CDR2 ANQGSEA. The CDR3, as DNA: TGCAGCGTTAGGACTAGGACAGCTAACACCGGGGAGCTGTTTTTT. It codes for CSVRTRTANTGELFF.

The chain recombines TRBV23-1 with TRBJ2-7; 10 bases match TRBD1. TRBV23-1 is classed as an ORF, of uncertain function. J was trimmed by 2 bases and V by 6 bases; bases with no gene match: 10. CDR3 length equals 16 residues. CDR3: CASSLGPGQGTYEQYF. In DNA form, the CDR3 reads TGCGCCAGCAGCCTGGGCCCGGGACAGGGGACCTACGAGCAGTACTTC.

J is TRBJ1-1 and V is TRBV2; D uncertain. CDR3 length: 11 amino acids. V was clipped by 5 bases and J by 5 bases, with 6 bases between them. Germline assignment: CDR1 SNHLY and CDR2 FYNNEI. CDR3 protein: CASSPQTEAFF. The CDR3 bases are TGTGCCAGCAGTCCACAGACTGAAGCTTTCTTT.

The CDR3 spells CASSGRGGRGSNYGYTF. The DNA of the CDR3 is TGTGCCAGTAGTGGGAGAGGTGGTAGGGGGTCTAACTATGGCTACACCTTC. The rearrangement uses TRBV19 and TRBJ1-2; the D gene is possibly TRBD1 (6 bases). The germline V gene has CDR1 LNHDA and CDR2 SQIVND (reference sequence). Trimming pared 5 bases from V and 0 bases from J, leaving 19 bases between. CDR3 length: 17 amino acids.

This sequence joins TRBV9 and TRBJ2-7; 9 nucleotides line up with TRBD1. The CDR3 extends over 12 amino acids. Germline lookup yields CDR1 SGDLS and CDR2 YYNGEE. J gave up 5 bases and V 3 bases, and 0 bases lay outside the gene matches. The CDR3 protein is CASSGTGDEQYF. The CDR3 DNA is TGTGCCAGCAGCGGGACAGGGGACGAGCAGTACTTC. The full variable domain, its missing parts supplied by reference TRBV9 and TRBJ2-7, is DSGVTQTPKHLITATGQRVTLRCSPRSGDLSVYWYQQSLDQGLQFLIQYYNGEERAKGNILERFSAQQFPDLHSELNLSSLELGDSALYFCASSGTGDEQYFGPGTRLTVT.

This chain uses TRBV6-1 with TRBJ1-4; TRBD1 matches at 8 bases. The V segment lost 2 bases and the J segment 7 bases; nucleotides outside the gene matches: 3. The CDR3 is made up of 14 amino acids. CDR1 is MNHNS and CDR2 is SASEGT in the germline V gene. This CDR3 reads CASSENRGTEKLFF. For the CDR3, the DNA is TGTGCCAGCAGTGAAAACAGGGGGACTGAAAAACTGTTTTTT.

The chain links TRBV28 to TRBJ1-5, with D possibly matching TRBD1 (5 bases). The germline gives CDR1 MDHEN, CDR2 SYDVKM. The germline V and J ends were trimmed by 4 bases and 4 bases, with 14 bases remaining between them. CDR3 length: 15 amino acids. The CDR3 spells CASSSSDSLNQPQHF. CDR3 bases: TGTGCCAGCAGTTCATCCGACAGCCTGAATCAGCCCCAGCATTTT.

V is TRBV7-9 and J is TRBJ1-3; D gene uncertain. From germline, CDR1 is SEHNR and CDR2 FQNEAQ (reference sequence). The CDR3 extends over 14 amino acids. V was trimmed by 1 base and J by 0 bases, leaving 4 bases between them. Here the CDR3 reads CASSLGLSGNTIYF. CDR3 in DNA: TGTGCCAGCAGCTTAGGGCTCTCTGGAAACACCATATATTTT.

This chain links TRBV6-5 with TRBJ1-4; no reliable D call. The length of the CDR3 is 15 residues. Trimming removed 6 bases from V and 8 bases from J, with 19 bases in between. The germline CDR1 and CDR2 sequences are MNHEY and SVGAGI. The CDR3 protein is CASRRGPFIEEKLFF. Here the CDR3 DNA reads TGTGCCAGCAGACGAGGCCCGTTCATTGAGGAAAAACTGTTTTTT.

V gene TRBV30 combines with J gene TRBJ1-2, with 9 nucleotides matching TRBD1. The germline V gene has CDR1 GTSNPN and CDR2 SVGIG (reference sequence). J lost 8 bases, V lost 2 bases, and 9 bases had no gene match. The CDR3 sequence is 14 residues long. CDR3 coding DNA: TGTGCCTGGAGTCCCGACAGGGGGAGTTGGGGCTACACCTTC. Amino acid sequence: CAWSPDRGSWGYTF.

The chain combines TRBV19 with TRBJ2-1, with D possibly TRBD1 on 6 matching bases. Trimming stripped 5 bases from V and 9 bases from J, with 20 bases between. CDR3 length equals 15 residues. CDR1 is LNHDA, CDR2 SQIVND, per germline (reference sequence). The DNA of the CDR3 is TGTGCCAGTAGTCCGCTTTTACAGGGTGGTATTGAGCAGTTCTTC. It is translated as CASSPLLQGGIEQFF. Full variable domain (outside the CDR3, taken from reference TRBV19 and TRBJ2-1): DGGITQSPKYLFRKEGQNVTLSCEQNLNHDAMYWYRQDPGQGLRLIYYSQIVNDFQKGDIAEGYSVSREKKESFPLTVTSAQKNPTAFYLCASSPLLQGGIEQFFGPGTRLTVL.

This clone was seen only once. CDR3 DNA sequence: TGCACCAGCAGCCAAGATCCGAGAGGCGGGGCCCACTACGAGCAGTACTTC. Its protein product is CTSSQDPRGGAHYEQYF. The genes are TRBV1 and TRBJ2-7; whether TRBD2, the table's D call, matches the DNA was not checked. TRBV1 is recorded as a pseudogene. This CDR3 has 17 amino acids.

The chain links TRBV30 to TRBJ1-6; TRBD1 matches 9 bases. The J segment lost 7 bases and the V segment lost 2 bases, leaving 3 bases of the junction unmatched. Germline V CDR1 and CDR2: GTSNPN, SVGIG (reference sequence). The CDR3 runs to 14 residues. Here the CDR3 DNA reads TGTGCCTGGAGTTCGGACAGGGGAAATTCACCCCTCCACTTT. This codes for CAWSSDRGNSPLHF.

This rearrangement joins TRBV29-1 to TRBJ1-1, with TRBD1 identical over 11 bases. The CDR3 consists of 16 residues. Germline V gene data show CDR1 as SQVTM and CDR2 as ANQGSEA. With 3 bases clipped from V and 1 base from J, the junction kept 7 bases outside the gene matches. CDR3 in amino acids: CSVDTDRGHRNTEAFF. The CDR3 DNA sequence: TGCAGCGTTGATACGGACAGGGGGCATAGGAACACTGAAGCTTTCTTT.

J is TRBJ2-7 and V is TRBV5-5; D perhaps matches TRBD1 (7 bases). Trimming shortened V by 4 bases and J by 0 bases, and 14 bases separated the two germline ends. CDR3 length: 15 residues. The V gene's germline CDR1 is SGHKS and CDR2 YYEKEE (reference sequence). In nucleotides, the CDR3 is TGTGCCAGCAGCATACAGGGGCGGGACTCCTACGAGCAGTACTTC. Its translation is CASSIQGRDSYEQYF.